This T cell receptor beta chain originates from a study of blood T cell repertoires in COVID-19. For the study at large: From T cells, B-cell-depleted T cells, or PBMCs came the material, which was cDNA or gDNA.

The Seattle patients, enrolled during active infection, were followed longitudinally. Original data processing: Counts of nucleated cells, estimated from reference gene primer amplification, were obtained. TCRdb's copy holds only in-frame clones and misses some; the assay was immunoSEQ multiplex PCR. The V and J calls and clone size were taken over from that table, and D and trimming were inferred from the DNA. The repertoire holds fewer than 250,000 clones, with around 85% as singletons. This CDR3 is built from 14 residues. J lost 3 bases, V lost 1 base, and 2 bases had no gene match. In germline, CDR1 is SGHVS, CDR2 FNYEAQ.

Sequenced sample: peripheral blood. The sequence was obtained from a man aged 55 to 70 with COVID-19, enrolled during active disease. The V call is TRBV7-6, the J call TRBJ2-7; 8 bases fit TRBD2. CDR3 bases: TGTGCCAGCAGCTTAGATGCGGGGGGCTACGAGCAGTACTTC. Protein sequence: CASSLDAGGYEQYF.